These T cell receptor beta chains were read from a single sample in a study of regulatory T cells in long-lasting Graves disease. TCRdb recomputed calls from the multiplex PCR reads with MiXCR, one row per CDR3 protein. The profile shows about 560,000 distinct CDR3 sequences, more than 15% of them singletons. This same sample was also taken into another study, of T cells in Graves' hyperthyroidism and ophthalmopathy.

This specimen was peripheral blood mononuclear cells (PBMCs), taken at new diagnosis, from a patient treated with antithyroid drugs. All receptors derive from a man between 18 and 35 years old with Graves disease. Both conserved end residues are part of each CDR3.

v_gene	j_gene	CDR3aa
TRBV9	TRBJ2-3	CASSVVGRALDTQYF
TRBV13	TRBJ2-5	CASSPISGRPQETQYF
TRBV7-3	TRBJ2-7	CASSLIPTTYSYEQYF
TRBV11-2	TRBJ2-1	CASSLTDSLYNEQFF
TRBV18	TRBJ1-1	CASSPPGRQNTEAFF
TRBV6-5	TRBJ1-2	CASSYSGPSYGYTF
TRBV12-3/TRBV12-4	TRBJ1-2	CASNAGTYGYTF
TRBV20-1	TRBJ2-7	CSARGLLAKFYEQYF
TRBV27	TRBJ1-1	CASSAAGEEAFF
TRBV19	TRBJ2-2	CASSIAAGTANTGELFF
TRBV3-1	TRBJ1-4	CASSQDRSRGKLFF
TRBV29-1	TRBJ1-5	CSVAGGWGMHQPQHF
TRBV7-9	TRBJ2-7	CASSHGNSYEQYF
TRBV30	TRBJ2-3	CAWSKLAGGRDTQYF
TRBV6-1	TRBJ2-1	CASKGLANNEQFF
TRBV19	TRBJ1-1	CASSTLEASTEAFF
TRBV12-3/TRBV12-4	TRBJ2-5	CASSLVGLGQEQETQYF
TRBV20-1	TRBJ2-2	CSARTSGPGELFF
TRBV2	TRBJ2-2	CASKTSGTAGELFF
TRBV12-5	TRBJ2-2	CASAGSYANTGELFF
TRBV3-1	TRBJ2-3	CASSRTVLGAGTDTQYF
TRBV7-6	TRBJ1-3	CASSSAPAPKAIYF
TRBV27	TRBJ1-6	CASSYPVANSPLHF
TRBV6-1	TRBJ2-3	CASSEGDGRGVGDTQYF
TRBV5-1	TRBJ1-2	CASGPQGYGYTF
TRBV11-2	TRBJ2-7	CASSMRGKTLYEQYF
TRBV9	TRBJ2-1	CASSGRGRISTDEQFF
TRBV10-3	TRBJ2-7	CAISEGPNYEQYF
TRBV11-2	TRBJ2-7	CASSPSSRSSYEQYF
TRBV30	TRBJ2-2	CAWSVEGNTGELFF
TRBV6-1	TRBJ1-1	CASHTGQRRTFF
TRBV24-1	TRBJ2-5	CATRSATAAETQYF
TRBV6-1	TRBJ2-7	CASRSLAGTTYEQYF
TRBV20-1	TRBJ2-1	CSATLVVSSYNEQFF
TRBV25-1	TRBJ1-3	CASSEGDGRNTIYF
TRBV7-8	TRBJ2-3	CASSLGLRDDTQYF
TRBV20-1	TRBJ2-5	CSARDFKGLQGGETQYF
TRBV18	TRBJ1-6	CASSPPRTSGPRRSYNSPLHF
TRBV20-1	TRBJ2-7	CSALTSGYEQYF
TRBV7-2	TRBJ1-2	CASSPGTGSTGYTF
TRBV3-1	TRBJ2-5	CASSQEASGLSGTQYF
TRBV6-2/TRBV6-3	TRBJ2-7	CASSPFGTHGAAEQYF
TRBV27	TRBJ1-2	CASSTRGVGYTF
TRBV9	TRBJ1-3	CASSVTRSGNTIYF
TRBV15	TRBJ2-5	CATSRESSGFQETQYF
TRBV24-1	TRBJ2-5	CATSEAGQETQYF
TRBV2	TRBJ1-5	CASSYRDGNRPQHF
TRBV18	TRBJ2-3	CASSTSAGTSGSTDTQYF
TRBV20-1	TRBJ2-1	CSARLRTSGMGSYNEQFF
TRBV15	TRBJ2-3	CATSATGTSGSGDTQYF
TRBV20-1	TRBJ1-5	CSARDDRGSNQPQHF
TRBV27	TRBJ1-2	CASSWGGYGGYTF
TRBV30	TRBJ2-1	CAWSGTGGRLSYNEQFF
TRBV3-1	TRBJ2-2	CASSQANTGELFF
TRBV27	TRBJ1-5	CASSLTTAYSNQPQHF
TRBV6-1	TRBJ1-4	CASSRDRRNEKLLF
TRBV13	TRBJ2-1	CASSLGGLDNEQFF